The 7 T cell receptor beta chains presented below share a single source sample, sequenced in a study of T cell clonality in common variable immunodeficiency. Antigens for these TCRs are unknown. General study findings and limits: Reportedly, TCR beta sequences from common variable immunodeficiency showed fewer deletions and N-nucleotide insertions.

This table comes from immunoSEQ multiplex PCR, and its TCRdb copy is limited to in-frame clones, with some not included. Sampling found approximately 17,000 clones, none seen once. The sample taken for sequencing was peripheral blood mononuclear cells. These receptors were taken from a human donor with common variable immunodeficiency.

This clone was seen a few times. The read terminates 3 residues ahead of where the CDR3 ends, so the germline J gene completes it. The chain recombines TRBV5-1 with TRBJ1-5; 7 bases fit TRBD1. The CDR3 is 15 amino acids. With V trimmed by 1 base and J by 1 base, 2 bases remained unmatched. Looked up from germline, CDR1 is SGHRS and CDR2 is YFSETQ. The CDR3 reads CASSLSGQSNQPQHF. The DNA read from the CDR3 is TGCGCCAGCAGCTTGTCGGGACAGAGCAATCAGCCC.

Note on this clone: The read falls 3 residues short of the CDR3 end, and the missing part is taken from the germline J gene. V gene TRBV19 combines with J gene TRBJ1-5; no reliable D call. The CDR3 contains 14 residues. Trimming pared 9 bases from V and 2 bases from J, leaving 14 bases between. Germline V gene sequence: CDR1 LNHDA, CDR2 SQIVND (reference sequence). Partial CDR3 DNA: TGTGCCAGCCAGAAGACAATCGGCAATCAGCCC. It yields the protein CASQKTIGNQP. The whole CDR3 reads CASQKTIGNQPQHF.

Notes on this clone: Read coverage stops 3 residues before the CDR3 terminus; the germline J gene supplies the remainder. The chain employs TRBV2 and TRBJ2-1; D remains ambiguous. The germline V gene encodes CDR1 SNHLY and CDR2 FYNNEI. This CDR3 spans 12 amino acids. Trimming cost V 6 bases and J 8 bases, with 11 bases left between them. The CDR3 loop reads CASSYVGYEQFF. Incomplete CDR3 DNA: TGTGCCAGCAGCTACGTAGGGTATGAG.

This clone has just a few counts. This CDR3 is CASSPQRYNEQFF. Partial CDR3 DNA: TGTGCCAGCAGCCCGCAAAGGTACAATGAG. This chain uses TRBV7-2 with TRBJ2-1; no firm D call. The read finishes 3 residues shy of the CDR3 end, and the germline J gene is used to complete it. The V gene lost 5 bases and the J gene lost 4 bases, with 9 bases spanning the gap. This CDR3 region has 13 residues. From germline, CDR1 is SGHTA and CDR2 FQGNSA.

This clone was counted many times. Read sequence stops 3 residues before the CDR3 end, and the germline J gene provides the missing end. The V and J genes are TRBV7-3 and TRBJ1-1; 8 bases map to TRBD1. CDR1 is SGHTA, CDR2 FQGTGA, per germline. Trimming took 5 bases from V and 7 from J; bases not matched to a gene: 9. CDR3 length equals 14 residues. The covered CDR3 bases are TGTGCCAGCAGCCCTTCCGGGACAGGCAATGAA. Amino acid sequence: CASSPSGTGNE. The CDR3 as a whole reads CASSPSGTGNEAFF.

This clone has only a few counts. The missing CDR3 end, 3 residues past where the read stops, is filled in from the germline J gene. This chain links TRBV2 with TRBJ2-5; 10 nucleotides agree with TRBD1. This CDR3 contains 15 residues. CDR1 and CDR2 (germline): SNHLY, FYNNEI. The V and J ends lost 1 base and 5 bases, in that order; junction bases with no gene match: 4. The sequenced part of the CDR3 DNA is TGTGCCAGCAGTGAAGGAGACAGGGGGCGTGAGACC. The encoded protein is CASSEGDRGRET. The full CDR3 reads CASSEGDRGRETQYF.

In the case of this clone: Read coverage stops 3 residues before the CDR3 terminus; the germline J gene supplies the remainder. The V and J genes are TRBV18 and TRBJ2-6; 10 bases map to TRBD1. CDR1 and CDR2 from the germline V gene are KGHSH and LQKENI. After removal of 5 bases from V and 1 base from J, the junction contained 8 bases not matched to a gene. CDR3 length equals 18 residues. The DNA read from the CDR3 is TGTGCCAGCTCATCAGTGACAGGGGGCGGATCTGGGGCCAACGTC. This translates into CASSSVTGGGSGANV. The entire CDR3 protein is CASSSVTGGGSGANVLTF. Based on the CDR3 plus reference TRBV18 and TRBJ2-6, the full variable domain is NAGVMQNPRHLVRRRGQEARLRCSPMKGHSHVYWYRQLPEEGLKFMVYLQKENIIDESGMPKERFSAEFPKEGPSILRIQQVVRGDSAAYFCASSSVTGGGSGANVLTFGAGSRLTVL.